This T cell receptor (beta chain) was documented in a study of CD8+ T cells in alopecia areata. Treatment of the sample: oral pan-JAK inhibitor, 5-10 mg twice daily. Investigators sorted PBMCs to obtain both CD4+ and CD8+ T cells. Study findings and constraints: Among the cells sequenced in scalp samples are also the resident alphabeta T cells of normal skin. Both scalp clonality and the expanded CD8+ clones among the top 100 showed a significant decrease with tofacitinib. Compared with mice, patients displayed less clear TCR sharing, possibly for HLA-related reasons.

Extracted from the samples, RNA was reverse transcribed into cDNA to serve as the sequencing template. Method: immunoSEQ multiplex PCR; TCRdb's copy keeps in-frame clones and lacks some. The repertoire holds about 210,000 clones, with less than 65% as singletons. Germline V gene sequence: CDR1 SQVTM, CDR2 ANQGSEA. This CDR3 has 13 amino acids. The V end was cut by 3 bases, the J end by 2 bases, with 8 bases between. This clone was counted a single time. Its antigen remains unidentified. This TCR derives from a human donor with alopecia areata. The V and J genes are TRBV29-1 and TRBJ1-3; D remains unclear. Sequences were derived from CD4+ T cells sorted from blood, sampled at week 4, from a patient treated with tofacitinib. CDR3 DNA sequence: TGCAGCGTTGACACGGGCCCTGGAAACACCATATATTTT. Its translation is CSVDTGPGNTIYF.